Shown below are 8 T cell receptor beta chains from a single sample sequenced in a study of blood T cell repertoires in COVID-19. Repertoires were generated with immunoSEQ multiplex PCR, while TCRdb's copy carries only in-frame clones and drops some. This table holds around 360,000 clones, approximately 87% found once. The sample consisted of PBMCs or T cells enriched from blood (not recorded which). Every receptor here comes from a man aged 35 to 55 in a cohort exposed to, infected with or recovered from COVID-19 (not recorded which).

The chain's CDR3 is CASSQEGGGSQPQHF. CDR3 sequence (DNA): TGCGCCAGCAGCCAAGAGGGGGGAGGGAGTCAGCCCCAGCATTTT. The chain recombines TRBV4-1 with TRBJ1-5; possibly TRBD1 for D (5 bases). The V gene lost 0 bases and the J gene lost 6 bases, with 12 bases spanning the gap. Germline-derived CDR1 and CDR2 are MGHRA and YSYEKL. This CDR3 has 15 residues.

This chain joins TRBV14 and TRBJ2-7, with 8 bases fitting TRBD2. Germline loops: CDR1 SGHDN, CDR2 FVKESK. There are 14 residues in the CDR3. J was trimmed by 6 bases and V by 2 bases; bases with no gene match: 6. The CDR3 DNA follows: TGTGCCAGCAGCCAACGAGCGGGAGTGGGCGAGCAGTACTTC. Protein product: CASSQRAGVGEQYF.

There are a few counts of this clone. The V and J genes are TRBV3-1 (or the pseudogene TRBV3-2) and TRBJ1-3; no clear D. Trimming shortened V by 4 bases and J by 0 bases, and 7 bases separated the two germline ends. Germline lookup yields CDR1 LGHDT and CDR2 YNNKEL (reference sequence). CDR3 length equals 14 residues. The CDR3 coding sequence is TGTGCCAGCAGCCCTACGAACTCTGGAAACACCATATATTTT. Its translation: CASSPTNSGNTIYF.

V usage is TRBV29-1 and J usage is TRBJ1-2; weak D call: TRBD1 (6 bases). Trimming removed 3 bases at V and 8 bases at J, with 10 bases between. CDR1 and CDR2 from the germline V gene are SQVTM and ANQGSEA. The CDR3 is made up of 11 amino acids. The CDR3 DNA sequence: TGCAGCGTTGATAGGGGGGGAGGCTACACCTTC. It is translated as CSVDRGGGYTF. Supplemented by reference TRBV29-1 and TRBJ1-2, the full variable domain reads SAVISQKPSRDICQRGTSLTIQCQVDSQVTMMFWYRQQPGQSLTLIATANQGSEATYESGFVIDKFPISRPNLTFSTLTVSNMSPEDSSIYLCSVDRGGGYTFGSGTRLTVV.

The V gene is TRBV7-8, the J gene TRBJ2-5; 8 nucleotides line up with TRBD2. Germline V gene data show CDR1 as SGHVS and CDR2 as FQNEAQ. V lost 1 base and J lost 1; bases outside the gene matches: 5. The CDR3 totals 16 residues. The CDR3 DNA is TGTGCCAGCAGCTTAGTTTCTAGCGGGCCCCAAGAGACCCAGTACTTC. This gives the protein CASSLVSSGPQETQYF. Combining the CDR3 with reference TRBV7-8 and TRBJ2-5 gives the whole variable domain GAGVSQSPRYKVAKRGQDVALRCDPISGHVSLFWYQQALGQGPEFLTYFQNEAQLDKSGLPSDRFFAERPEGSVSTLKIQRTQQEDSAVYLCASSLVSSGPQETQYFGPGTRLLVL.

The rearrangement links TRBV18 to TRBJ1-1, with 7 nucleotides matching TRBD1. The CDR3 is 14 residues long. Trimming cost V 4 bases and J 0 bases; bases outside gene matches: 2. Germline V lookup: CDR1 KGHSH, CDR2 LQKENI. The CDR3 DNA is TGTGCCAGCTCACGGGACAGCCTGAACACTGAAGCTTTCTTT. This codes for CASSRDSLNTEAFF.

The CDR3 here is CASSQLRQETQYF. The DNA for the CDR3 is TGTGCCAGCTCACAACTTCGCCAAGAGACCCAGTACTTC. J is TRBJ2-5 and V is TRBV18, with D unresolved. The CDR3 has 13 amino acids. With 4 bases removed from V and 1 base from J, the gap between germline ends came to 7 bases. Germline lookup yields CDR1 KGHSH and CDR2 LQKENI.

The V call is TRBV3-1 (or the pseudogene TRBV3-2), the J call TRBJ2-6; TRBD1 aligns across 7 bases. Germline trimming cut 4 bases from V and 2 bases from J; bases unmatched to any gene: 8. Germline V gene lookup returns CDR1 LGHDT and CDR2 YNNKEL (reference sequence). This CDR3 comprises 17 residues. CDR3 sequence reads: CASSPTTGRTGANVLTF. The CDR3 region has the DNA TGTGCCAGCAGCCCCACGACAGGGCGGACTGGGGCCAACGTCCTGACTTTC.